This entry lists 10 T cell receptor beta chains sequenced from one sample in a study of regulatory and conventional T cells in RAG deficiency. Profiling relied on immunoSEQ multiplex PCR, and the TCRdb table lists in-frame clones only, not all of them. The table has about 50,000 clones, over 80% seen once; the top ten hold around 0.5%. Genomic DNA came from blood conventional CD4+ T cells gated CD25-low CD127-high. These records were also assigned to another study, of regulatory T cells. That report adds: Amplification used 52 TRBV primers and 13 TRBJ primers.

Sequencing was performed on CD4+ effector T cells sorted from blood. Source of these receptors: a human donor in good health.

The rearrangement uses TRBV5-6 and TRBJ1-5, with a possible D match to TRBD1 (5 bases). Trimming shortened V by 4 bases and J by 0 bases, and 14 bases separated the two germline ends. Germline V gene sequence: CDR1 SGHDT, CDR2 YYEEEE. CDR3 length: 16 amino acids. The CDR3 loop reads CASSDYAGNSNQPQHF. As DNA, the CDR3 is TGTGCCAGCAGCGACTATGCAGGGAATAGCAATCAGCCCCAGCATTTT.

The chain carries TRBV5-1 and TRBJ2-7; 7 nucleotides match TRBD1. The J segment lost 4 bases and the V segment lost 6 bases, leaving 10 bases of the junction unmatched. Germline V gene sequence: CDR1 SGHRS, CDR2 YFSETQ. The CDR3 extends over 14 amino acids. DNA of the CDR3: TGCGCCAGCACCCAGGGGGACAGATCTTACGAGCAGTACTTC. Translation gives CASTQGDRSYEQYF.

This chain connects TRBV27 to TRBJ1-2, with TRBD1 matching 7 bases. Trimming took 4 bases from V and 6 from J; bases not matched to a gene: 2. This CDR3 is built from 12 residues. The V gene's germline CDR1 is MNHEY and CDR2 SMNVEV (reference sequence). The CDR3 here is CASSYRGHGYTF. The DNA of the CDR3 is TGTGCCAGCAGTTACAGGGGCCATGGCTACACCTTC.

This clone occurred a few times. The J gene is TRBJ2-3, the V gene TRBV5-8; 12 bases fit TRBD2. V shed 0 bases, J shed 8 bases, and the junction held 19 bases outside the gene matches. Looked up from germline, CDR1 is SGHTS and CDR2 is YDEGEE. The CDR3 extends over 20 amino acids. CDR3: CASSLGARRLAGATRGTQYF. CDR3 DNA: TGTGCCAGCAGCTTGGGGGCCAGACGACTAGCGGGGGCGACCAGGGGTACGCAGTATTTT.

This clone has just a few counts. The rearrangement links TRBV27 to TRBJ1-5; unclear D gene. This CDR3 comprises 17 residues. Trimming left V 2 bases short and J 0 bases short, with 14 bases between. Germline CDR1 and CDR2: MNHEY and SMNVEV (reference sequence). The CDR3 sequence is CASSLKASLYSNQPQHF. DNA for the CDR3: TGTGCCAGCAGTTTAAAGGCTTCCCTGTATAGCAATCAGCCCCAGCATTTT.

This chain connects TRBV7-8 to TRBJ2-2; 11 nucleotides agree with TRBD2. Looked up from germline, CDR1 is SGHVS and CDR2 is FQNEAQ. With 5 bases clipped from V and 8 bases from J, the junction kept 13 bases outside the gene matches. The CDR3 is 17 residues long. CDR3 amino acids: CASSPYGLAGGSGELFF. The CDR3 DNA is TGTGCCAGCAGCCCCTACGGGCTAGCGGGAGGATCTGGGGAGCTGTTTTTT.

The genes are TRBV28 and TRBJ2-2, with 9 positions matching TRBD1. The CDR3 consists of 13 residues. The trim removed 11 bases at V and 0 bases at J, leaving 1 base unmatched. Germline assignment: CDR1 MDHEN and CDR2 SYDVKM. CDR3 loop: CAGQGSNTGELFF. CDR3 in DNA: TGTGCCGGACAGGGGTCGAACACCGGGGAGCTGTTTTTT.

V gene TRBV6-4 combines with J gene TRBJ1-5, with D unclear. This CDR3 contains 15 residues. With 6 bases removed from V and 3 bases from J, the gap between germline ends came to 15 bases. In germline, CDR1 is MRHNA, CDR2 SNTAGT. The CDR3 nucleotides read TGTGCCAGCAGCGTTGAGGCCGGAATCAATCAGCCCCAGCATTTT. Its translation is CASSVEAGINQPQHF.

This clone was seen more than once but under ten times. The chain is built from TRBV7-2 and TRBJ2-1, with TRBD2 identical over 9 bases. CDR1 SGHTA and CDR2 FQGNSA come from the germline V gene. The CDR3 has 15 residues. V lost 5 bases and J lost 10; bases outside the gene matches: 12. CDR3 sequence (DNA): TGTGCCAGCAGCCGTAGTGAGCTAGCGGGGTACGAGCAGTTCTTC. This sequence encodes CASSRSELAGYEQFF.

J is TRBJ2-3 and V is TRBV10-1; no clear D gene. V was trimmed by 3 bases and J by 0 bases, leaving 10 bases between them. Germline CDR1 WNHNN, CDR2 SYGVQD (reference sequence). This CDR3 is built from 15 residues. Here the CDR3 DNA reads TGCGCCAGCAGTGAATCCCTAACTAGCACAGATACGCAGTATTTT. Translated, it gives CASSESLTSTDTQYF.